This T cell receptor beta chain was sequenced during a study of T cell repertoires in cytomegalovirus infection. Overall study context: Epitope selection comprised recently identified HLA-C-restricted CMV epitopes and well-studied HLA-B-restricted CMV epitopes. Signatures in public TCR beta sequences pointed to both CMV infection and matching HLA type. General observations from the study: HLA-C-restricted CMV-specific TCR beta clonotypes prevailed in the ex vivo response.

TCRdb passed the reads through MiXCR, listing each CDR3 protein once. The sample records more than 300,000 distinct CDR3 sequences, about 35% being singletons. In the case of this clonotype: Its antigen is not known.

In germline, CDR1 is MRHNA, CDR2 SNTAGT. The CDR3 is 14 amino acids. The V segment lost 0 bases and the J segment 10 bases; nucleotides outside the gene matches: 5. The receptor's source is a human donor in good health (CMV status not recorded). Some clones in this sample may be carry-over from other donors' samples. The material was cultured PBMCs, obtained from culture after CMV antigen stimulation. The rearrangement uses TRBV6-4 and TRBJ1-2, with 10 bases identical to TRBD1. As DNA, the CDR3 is TGTGCCAGCAGTGACTCGGGGACAGGGGACCCCTACACCTTC. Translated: CASSDSGTGDPYTF.